This T cell receptor (beta chain) was identified during a study of PD-1 blockade in classical Hodgkin lymphoma. Study observations and caveats: Baseline diversity was lower in partial responders and progressors than complete responders.

Notes on this clone: Its antigen is not known.

TCRdb's copy holds only in-frame clones and misses some; the assay was immunoSEQ multiplex PCR. The repertoire holds roughly 40,000 clones, with roughly 70% as singletons. Time point given: cycle 4 day 1 (C4D1), after 6 weeks of nivolumab. Following autologous stem cell transplantation, relapse occurred in every patient, and exposure to brentuximab vedotin varied. This CDR3 is 15 amino acids long. Trimming took 3 bases from V and 4 from J; bases not matched to a gene: 9. Germline lookup yields CDR1 SGHNT and CDR2 YYREEE (reference sequence). V gene TRBV5-4 combines with J gene TRBJ2-5; 7 nucleotides line up with TRBD1. Sequencing used peripheral blood mononuclear cells (PBMCs), obtained before the fourth cycle of nivolumab. The clonotype originates from a human donor with classical Hodgkin lymphoma. CDR3 sequence reads: CASSSPSTGTETQYF. CDR3 bases: TGTGCCAGCAGCTCACCATCGACAGGGACAGAGACCCAGTACTTC. The whole variable domain, remainder taken from reference TRBV5-4 and TRBJ2-5, is ETGVTQSPTHLIKTRGQQVTLRCSSQSGHNTVSWYQQALGQGPQFIFQYYREEENGRGNFPPRFSGLQFPNYSSELNVNALELDDSALYLCASSSPSTGTETQYFGPGTRLLVL.